This T cell receptor beta chain was identified during a study of blood T cell repertoires in COVID-19. Study-level background: The United States, Italy and Spain were the sources of the acute and convalescent COVID-19 samples. T cells, B-cell-depleted T cells, or PBMCs supplied cDNA or gDNA.

Original handling: Quantification of nucleated cells was approximated via reference gene primer amplification. Measured with immunoSEQ multiplex PCR; TCRdb has only the in-frame clones, and not every one. The V and J calls and clone size come from that table; D and trimming were worked out from the DNA. This sample has hundreds of thousands of clones; approximately 89% occur once, and the top ten carry just under 6.5%. Seattle cases were enrolled at active infection and followed longitudinally. From germline, CDR1 is MNHEY and CDR2 SVGEGT. V shed 6 bases, J shed 2 bases, and the junction held 6 bases outside the gene matches. The CDR3 contains 14 residues.

This chain links TRBV6-2 or TRBV6-3 with TRBJ1-2, with 7 bases lining up with TRBD1. This clonotype was obtained from a woman aged 25 to 45 with COVID-19, enrolled during active disease. The sequenced material came from peripheral blood. The CDR3 loop is CASSVPGQNYGYTF. DNA of the CDR3: TGTGCCAGCAGCGTTCCGGGACAGAACTATGGCTACACCTTC.